This TCR beta chain was captured by sequencing in a study of blood T cell repertoires in COVID-19. Across the whole study: Samples taken during acute and convalescent COVID-19 were collected in the United States, Italy and Spain. T cells, B-cell-depleted T cells, or PBMCs supplied cDNA or gDNA.

How the authors handled the data: From reference gene primer amplification, estimates of nucleated cell counts were derived. Some clones are missing from TCRdb's copy, which holds only in-frame ones; the method was immunoSEQ multiplex PCR. For V, J and clone size, that table is used; D and trimming come from the DNA. The table has 80,000 to 95,000 clones, roughly 90% seen once; the top ten hold about 25%. Trimming removed 6 bases from V and 7 bases from J; junction bases left unmatched: 4. The CDR3 loop spans 13 amino acids. Comment on this clone: Different DNA sequences within this sample yield the same CDR3.

Source material: peripheral blood. The receptor's source is a man between 50 and 59 years old with active or convalescent COVID-19. The genes are TRBV12-3 or TRBV12-4 and TRBJ1-3, with 9 bases aligning to TRBD1. The CDR3 DNA follows: TGTGCCAGCAGCCAGACAGGGGGGAACACCATATATTTT. Its translation: CASSQTGGNTIYF.